The sequence of this T cell receptor beta chain was determined in a study of blood T cell repertoires in COVID-19. In the study overall: The United States, Italy and Spain provided the acute and convalescent COVID-19 samples.

CDR1 and CDR2 (germline): MGHRA, YSYEKL. The CDR3 is made up of 15 amino acids. V shed 0 bases, J shed 4 bases, and the junction held 3 bases outside the gene matches. Authors' data handling: The assay estimated nucleated cells by amplifying reference gene primers. Here immunoSEQ multiplex PCR was the method, and the copy in TCRdb shows in-frame clones only, minus some. The V and J calls and clone size come from that table; D and trimming were worked out from the DNA. The table has about 130,000 clones, around 86% seen once. The TCR sequence derives from a human donor in a cohort sampled during active COVID-19. The rearrangement joins TRBV4-1 to TRBJ2-5; 9 positions match TRBD1. Sample: peripheral blood. The CDR3 nucleotides read TGCGCCAGCAGCCAAGACGGGACAGGGCGAGAGACCCAGTACTTC. Translating it yields CASSQDGTGRETQYF.